Presented here are 13 T cell receptor beta chains from one specimen sequenced in a study of CD8 T cells in ankylosing spondylitis. One entry per CDR3 protein, called by TCRdb with MiXCR from the 5' RACE reads. The sample yields 69,000 or so distinct CDR3 sequences, roughly 5.2% seen once. The sequenced material came from blood, either unsorted or a sorted T cell fraction (not recorded which). The receptors shown here come from a male donor with ankylosing spondylitis or in good health (not recorded which).

This clonotype was counted at least ten times. The chain has TRBV29-1 and TRBJ1-1, with a tentative D call TRBD1 (5 bases). Trimming took 0 bases from V and 5 from J, leaving 10 bases between them. Germline V gene lookup returns CDR1 SQVTM and CDR2 ANQGSEA. The CDR3 has 13 amino acids. This CDR3 reads CSVEEGVGTEAFF. Here the CDR3 DNA reads TGCAGCGTTGAAGAAGGGGTCGGAACTGAAGCTTTCTTT.

This clonotype was counted at least ten times. The genes are TRBV10-3 and TRBJ1-2; 7 nucleotides agree with TRBD1. CDR3 size: 15 residues. V shed 0 bases, J shed 5 bases, and the junction held 6 bases outside the gene matches. The germline gives CDR1 ENHRY, CDR2 SYGVKD. The CDR3 region is CAISESMAQGYGYTF. The CDR3 bases are TGTGCCATCAGTGAGTCGATGGCACAGGGGTATGGCTACACCTTC.

Ten or more counts support this clonotype. The chain recombines TRBV25-1 with TRBJ2-7, with D perhaps matching TRBD1 (7 bases). Trimming stripped 9 bases from V and 1 base from J, with 13 bases between. CDR3 length equals 13 residues. Germline V gene lookup returns CDR1 MGHDK and CDR2 SYGVNS. The CDR3 protein is CASGAGGSYEQYF. The CDR3 DNA reads TGTGCCAGTGGGGCAGGGGGGTCCTACGAGCAGTACTTC.

A note on this clonotype: A much more abundant neighbour one base away suggests this may be a read error. This chain connects TRBV18 to TRBJ1-1; 8 bases match TRBD1. The germline CDR1 and CDR2 sequences are KGHSH and LQKENI. The length of the CDR3 is 12 residues. CDR3 in amino acids: CTSSTGQGESFF. CDR3 sequence (DNA): TGTACCAGCTCAACAGGACAGGGAGAGTCTTTCTTT.

This clonotype was detected ten times or more. This chain connects TRBV3-2 to TRBJ2-7; TRBD1, the table's D call, lacks a check against the DNA. TRBV3-2 is given as a pseudogene. The CDR3 is 14 residues long. CDR3 DNA: TGTGCCAGCAGCCCGACAGGTTATACCTACGAGCAGTACTTC. Residues: CASSPTGYTYEQYF.

The sample holds a few counts of this clonotype. The CDR3 DNA reads TGCAGCGTTCCCGGGACAGGGCACACCGGGGAGCTGTTTTTT. Translating gives CSVPGTGHTGELFF. The genes are TRBV29-1 and TRBJ2-2, with TRBD1 matching 9 bases. Germline CDR1 and CDR2: SQVTM and ANQGSEA. The CDR3 contains 14 residues. The V gene end was trimmed by 5 bases and the J gene end by 3 bases; junction bases not matched to a gene: 4.

This clonotype was counted many times. This chain uses TRBV28 with TRBJ1-5; D call uncertain. Trimming left V 7 bases short and J 2 bases short, with 9 bases between. Germline assignment: CDR1 MDHEN and CDR2 SYDVKM. The CDR3 is 13 amino acids. The CDR3 sequence is CASNLDRNQPQHF. Written as DNA, the CDR3 is TGTGCCAGCAACCTTGACCGCAATCAGCCCCAGCATTTT.

This clonotype was found many times. The gene calls are TRBV27 and TRBJ2-7; 7 bases match TRBD1. CDR1 and CDR2 (germline): MNHEY, SMNVEV (reference sequence). The CDR3 loop spans 14 amino acids. The V segment lost 2 bases and the J segment 7 bases; nucleotides outside the gene matches: 8. CDR3 sequence reads: CASSLRGGPWEQYF. The CDR3 DNA is TGTGCCAGCAGTTTACGAGGGGGCCCATGGGAGCAGTACTTC.

This clonotype has a count of ten or more. The genes are TRBV20-1 and TRBJ1-2; TRBD1 aligns across 9 bases. J was trimmed by 8 bases and V by 6 bases; bases with no gene match: 16. From germline, CDR1 is DFQATT and CDR2 SNEGSKA (reference sequence). The CDR3 covers 15 residues. The CDR3 loop is CSARTGTGLFWGYTF. CDR3 nucleotide sequence: TGCAGTGCGAGAACTGGGACAGGGCTGTTCTGGGGCTACACCTTC.

This clonotype was counted many times. J is TRBJ1-2 and V is TRBV5-1, with 8 nucleotides matching TRBD1. Germline V gene data show CDR1 as SGHRS and CDR2 as YFSETQ. V lost 1 base to trimming and J lost 2 bases; unmatched junction nucleotides: 4. The CDR3 extends over 15 amino acids. As DNA, the CDR3 is TGCGCCAGCAGCTTGTCAGGGGGCGCGAACTATGGCTACACCTTC. This encodes CASSLSGGANYGYTF.

This clonotype was seen ten or more times. V is TRBV20-1 and J is TRBJ2-3; D gene uncertain. The V end was cut by 8 bases, the J end by 9 bases, with 15 bases between. This CDR3 has 11 residues. Germline CDR1 is DFQATT and CDR2 is SNEGSKA (reference sequence). CDR3 sequence reads: CSRLLGVTQYF. Written as DNA, the CDR3 is TGCAGTCGCTTATTGGGCGTAACGCAGTATTTT.

The chain links TRBV7-9 to TRBJ1-1, with 7 bases that match TRBD1. Losses at the gene ends were 8 bases for V and 5 bases for J; bases not matched to a gene: 11. CDR3 length equals 14 residues. Germline CDR1 SEHNR, CDR2 FQNEAQ (reference sequence). The CDR3 bases are TGTGCCAGCGGGCATCGACAGGGTGCGACTGAAGCTTTCTTT. Protein sequence: CASGHRQGATEAFF.

This clonotype occurred many times. The V and J genes are TRBV3-1 and TRBJ2-2; possible D gene TRBD2, 5 bases. This CDR3 is 15 amino acids long. CDR1 and CDR2 from the germline V gene are LGHDT and YNNKEL (reference sequence). V lost 4 bases and J 6 bases, leaving 15 bases between the germline ends. The CDR3 loop is CASSPVGVKAGELFF. As DNA, the CDR3 is TGTGCCAGCAGCCCAGTCGGGGTTAAAGCCGGGGAGCTGTTTTTT.